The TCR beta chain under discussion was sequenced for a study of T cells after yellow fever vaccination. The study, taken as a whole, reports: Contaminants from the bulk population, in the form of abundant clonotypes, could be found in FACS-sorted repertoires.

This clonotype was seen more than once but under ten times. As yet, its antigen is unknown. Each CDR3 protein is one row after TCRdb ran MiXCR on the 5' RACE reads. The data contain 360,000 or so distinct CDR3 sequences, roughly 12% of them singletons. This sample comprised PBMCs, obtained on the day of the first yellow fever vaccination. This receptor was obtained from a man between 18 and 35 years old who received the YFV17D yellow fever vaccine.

CDR3 residues: CASSFGADNEQFF. As DNA, the CDR3 is TGTGCCAGCAGTTTTGGAGCGGACAATGAGCAGTTCTTC. The chain recombines TRBV12-3 or TRBV12-4 with TRBJ2-1, with D tentatively TRBD2 (5 bases). Trimming left V 3 bases short and J 5 bases short, with 8 bases between. The CDR3 spans 13 residues.